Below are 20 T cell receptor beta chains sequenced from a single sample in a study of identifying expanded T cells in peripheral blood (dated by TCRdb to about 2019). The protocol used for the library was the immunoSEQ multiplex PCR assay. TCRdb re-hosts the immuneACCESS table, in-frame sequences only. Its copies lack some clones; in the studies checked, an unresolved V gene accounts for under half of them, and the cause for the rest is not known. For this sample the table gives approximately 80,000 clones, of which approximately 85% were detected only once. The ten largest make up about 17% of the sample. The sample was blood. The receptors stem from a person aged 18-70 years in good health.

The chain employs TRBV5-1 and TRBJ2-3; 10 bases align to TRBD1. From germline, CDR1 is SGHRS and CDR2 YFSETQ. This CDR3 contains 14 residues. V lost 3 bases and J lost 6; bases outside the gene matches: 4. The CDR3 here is CASSSGQGIDTQYF. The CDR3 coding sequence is TGCGCCAGCAGCTCGGGACAGGGGATCGATACGCAGTATTTT. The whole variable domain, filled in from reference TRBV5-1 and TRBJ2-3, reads KAGVTQTPRYLIKTRGQQVTLSCSPISGHRSVSWYQQTPGQGLQFLFEYFSETQRNKGNFPGRFSGRQFSNSRSEMNVSTLELGDSALYLCASSSGQGIDTQYFGPGTRLTVL.

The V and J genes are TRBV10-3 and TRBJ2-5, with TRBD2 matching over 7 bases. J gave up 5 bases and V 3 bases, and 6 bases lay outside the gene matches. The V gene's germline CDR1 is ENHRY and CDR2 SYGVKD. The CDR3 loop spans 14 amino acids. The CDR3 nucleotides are TGTGCCATCAGTGAAGGCGGGAGTGGGGAGACCCAGTACTTC. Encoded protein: CAISEGGSGETQYF.

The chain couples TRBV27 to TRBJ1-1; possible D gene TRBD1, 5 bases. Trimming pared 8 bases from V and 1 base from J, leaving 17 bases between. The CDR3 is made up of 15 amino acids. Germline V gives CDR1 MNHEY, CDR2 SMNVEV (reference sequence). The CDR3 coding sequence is TGTGCCAGCTCAAGGGACTCCCATGAGAACACTGAAGCTTTCTTT. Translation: CASSRDSHENTEAFF.

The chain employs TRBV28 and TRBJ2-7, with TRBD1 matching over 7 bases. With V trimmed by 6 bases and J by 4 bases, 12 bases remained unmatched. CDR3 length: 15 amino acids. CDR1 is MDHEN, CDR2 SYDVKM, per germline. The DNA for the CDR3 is TGTGCCAGCAGCACTCCAACAGGGGTTAGGTACGAGCAGTACTTC. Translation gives CASSTPTGVRYEQYF.

The CDR3 spells CASSWSGRGEETQYF. CDR3 DNA: TGTGCCAGCAGTTGGAGCGGGAGAGGAGAAGAGACCCAGTACTTC. V and J are TRBV28 and TRBJ2-5; TRBD2 agrees at 8 bases. Germline values: CDR1 MDHEN, CDR2 SYDVKM. The CDR3 sequence is 15 residues long. Trimming cost V 4 bases and J 3 bases; bases outside gene matches: 7.

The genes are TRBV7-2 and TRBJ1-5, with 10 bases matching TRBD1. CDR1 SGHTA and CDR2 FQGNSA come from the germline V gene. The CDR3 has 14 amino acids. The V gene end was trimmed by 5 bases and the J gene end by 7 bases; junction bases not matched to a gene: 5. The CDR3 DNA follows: TGTGCCAGCAGCCTCCGGGACAGGGGCCAGCCCCAGCATTTT. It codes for CASSLRDRGQPQHF.

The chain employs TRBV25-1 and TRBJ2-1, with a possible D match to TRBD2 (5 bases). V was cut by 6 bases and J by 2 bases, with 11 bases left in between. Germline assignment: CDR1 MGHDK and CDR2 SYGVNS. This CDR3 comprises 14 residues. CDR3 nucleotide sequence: TGTGCCAGCAGGGGAGACCCGGCCTACAATGAGCAGTTCTTC. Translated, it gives CASRGDPAYNEQFF.

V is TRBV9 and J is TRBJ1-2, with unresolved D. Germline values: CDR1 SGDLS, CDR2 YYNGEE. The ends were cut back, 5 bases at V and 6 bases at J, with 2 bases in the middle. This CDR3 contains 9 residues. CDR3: CASRDGYTF. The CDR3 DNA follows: TGTGCCAGCAGGGATGGCTACACCTTC.

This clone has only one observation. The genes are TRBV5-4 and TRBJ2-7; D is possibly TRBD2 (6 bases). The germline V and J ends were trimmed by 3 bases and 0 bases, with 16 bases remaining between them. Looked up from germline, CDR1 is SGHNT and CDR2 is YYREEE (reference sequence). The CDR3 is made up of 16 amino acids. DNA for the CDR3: TGTGCCAGCAGCTCCTATGGGAGCGGGTACTCCTACGAGCAGTACTTC. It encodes CASSSYGSGYSYEQYF.

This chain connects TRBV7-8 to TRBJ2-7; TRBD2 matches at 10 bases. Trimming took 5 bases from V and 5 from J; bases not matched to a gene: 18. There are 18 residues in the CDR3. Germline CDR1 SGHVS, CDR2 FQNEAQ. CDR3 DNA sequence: TGTGCCAGCAGCCAAAAACCCCACGCTAGCGGGAGCTATGACGAGCAGTACTTC. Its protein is CASSQKPHASGSYDEQYF.

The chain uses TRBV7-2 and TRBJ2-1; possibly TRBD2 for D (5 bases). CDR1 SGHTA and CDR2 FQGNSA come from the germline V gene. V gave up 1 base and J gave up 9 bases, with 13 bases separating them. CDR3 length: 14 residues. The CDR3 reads CASSLGGSQGEQFF. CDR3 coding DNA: TGTGCCAGCAGCTTAGGTGGGAGTCAAGGTGAGCAGTTCTTC. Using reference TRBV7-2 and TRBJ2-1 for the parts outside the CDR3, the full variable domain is GAGVSQSPSNKVTEKGKDVELRCDPISGHTALYWYRQSLGQGLEFLIYFQGNSAPDKSGLPSDRFSAERTGGSVSTLTIQRTQQEDSAVYLCASSLGGSQGEQFFGPGTRLTVL.

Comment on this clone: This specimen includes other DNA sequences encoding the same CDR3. The DNA for the CDR3 is TGTGCCAGCAGTGCCGACAATCAGCCCCAGCATTTT. Its protein product is CASSADNQPQHF. The chain links TRBV2 to TRBJ1-5; unclear D gene. CDR3 length: 12 amino acids. Trimming cost V 4 bases and J 3 bases, with 4 bases left between them. Germline V gene sequence: CDR1 SNHLY, CDR2 FYNNEI.

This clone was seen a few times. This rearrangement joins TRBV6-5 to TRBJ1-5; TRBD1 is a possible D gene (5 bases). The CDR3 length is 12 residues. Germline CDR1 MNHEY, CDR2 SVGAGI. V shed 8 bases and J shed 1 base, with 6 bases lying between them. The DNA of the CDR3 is TGTGCCAGCCGGGGGAGCAATCAGCCCCAGCATTTT. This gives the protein CASRGSNQPQHF.

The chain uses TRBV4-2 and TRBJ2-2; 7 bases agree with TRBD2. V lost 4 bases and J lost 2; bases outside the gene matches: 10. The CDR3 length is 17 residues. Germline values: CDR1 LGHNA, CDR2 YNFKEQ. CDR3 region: CASSPRAGAPNTGELFF. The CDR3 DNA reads TGTGCCAGCAGCCCTCGGGCGGGAGCGCCAAACACCGGGGAGCTGTTTTTT.

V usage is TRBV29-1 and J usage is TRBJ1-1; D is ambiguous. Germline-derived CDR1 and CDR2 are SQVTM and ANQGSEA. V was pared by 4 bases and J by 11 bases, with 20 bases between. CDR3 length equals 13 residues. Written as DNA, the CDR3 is TGCAGCGTTGGAGGCGGTCCGGAGGATTTGGCTTTCTTT. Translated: CSVGGGPEDLAFF. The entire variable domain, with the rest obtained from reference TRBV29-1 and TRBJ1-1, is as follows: SAVISQKPSRDICQRGTSLTIQCQVDSQVTMMFWYRQQPGQSLTLIATANQGSEATYESGFVIDKFPISRPNLTFSTLTVSNMSPEDSSIYLCSVGGGPEDLAFFGQGTRLTVV.

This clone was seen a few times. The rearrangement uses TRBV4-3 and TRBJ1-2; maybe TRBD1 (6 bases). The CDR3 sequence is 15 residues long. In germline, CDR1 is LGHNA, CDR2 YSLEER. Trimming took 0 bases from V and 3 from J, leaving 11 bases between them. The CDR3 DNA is TGCGCCAGCAGCCAAGATCGGACAGCGTACTATGGCTACACCTTC. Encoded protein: CASSQDRTAYYGYTF.

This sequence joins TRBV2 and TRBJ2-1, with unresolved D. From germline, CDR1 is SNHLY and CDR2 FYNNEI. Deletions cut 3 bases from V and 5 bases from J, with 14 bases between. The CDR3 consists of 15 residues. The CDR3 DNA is TGTGCCAGCAGTGATCAAGGTGACGGCCACAATGAGCAGTTCTTC. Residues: CASSDQGDGHNEQFF.

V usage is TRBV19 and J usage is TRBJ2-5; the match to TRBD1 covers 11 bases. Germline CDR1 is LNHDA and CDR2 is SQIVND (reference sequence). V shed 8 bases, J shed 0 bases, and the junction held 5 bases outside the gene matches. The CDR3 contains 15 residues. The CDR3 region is CASSGQGANQETQYF. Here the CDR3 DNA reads TGTGCCAGTTCTGGACAGGGGGCAAACCAAGAGACCCAGTACTTC.

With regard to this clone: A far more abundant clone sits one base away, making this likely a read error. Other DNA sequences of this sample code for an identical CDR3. CDR3 nucleotide sequence: TGTGCCAGCAGTTGGGTAGGCTACGAGCAGTACTTC. Its translation is CASSWVGYEQYF. This sequence joins TRBV28 and TRBJ2-7; D is unclear. The CDR3 totals 12 residues. Germline V gene sequence: CDR1 MDHEN, CDR2 SYDVKM. Trimming removed 4 bases at V and 3 bases at J, with 7 bases between. The full variable domain, in which reference TRBV28 and TRBJ2-7 provide the parts outside the CDR3, is DVKVTQSSRYLVKRTGEKVFLECVQDMDHENMFWYRQDPGLGLRLIYFSYDVKMKEKGDIPEGYSVSREKKERFSLILESASTNQTSMYLCASSWVGYEQYFGPGTRLTVT.

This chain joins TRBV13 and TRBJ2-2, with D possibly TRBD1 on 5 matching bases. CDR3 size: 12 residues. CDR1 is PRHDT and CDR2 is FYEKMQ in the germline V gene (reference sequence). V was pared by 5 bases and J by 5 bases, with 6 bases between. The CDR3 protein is CASSQGTGELFF. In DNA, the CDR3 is TGTGCCAGCAGCCAGGGAACCGGGGAGCTGTTTTTT.